Here is one TCR beta chain with its context. Its antigen remains unknown. These data originate in a study of CD8+ T cells in alopecia areata. Extracted RNA was reverse transcribed into cDNA, the sequencing template. Only in-frame clones appear in the TCRdb table, and some are missing; sequencing was by immunoSEQ multiplex PCR. This table has around 210,000 clones, roughly 56% appearing once. Starting from PBMCs, sorting isolated CD4+ and CD8+ T cells. V dropped 4 bases and J dropped 7; count of bases not matched to a gene: 4. This CDR3 region has 12 residues. Per germline, CDR1 SQVTM and CDR2 ANQGSEA. Points from the study as a whole: Sequencing of scalp tissue also captures the resident alphabeta T cells of normal skin. Normal scalp had lower clonality than lesional scalp, with alopecia totalis/universalis lesions showing this most strongly. With patients, TCR sharing proved less clear than in mice, a difference possibly related to HLA.

This chain joins TRBV29-1 and TRBJ1-2; TRBD1 aligns across 9 bases. The material sequenced was CD8+ T cells sorted from blood. The sequence was obtained from a human donor in good health. The DNA for the CDR3 is TGCAGCGTTGGGCACAGGGGGCCTGGCTACACCTTC. Protein product: CSVGHRGPGYTF.